Listed below are T cell receptor beta chains from one sample, sequenced in a study of Ad26.COV2.S vaccination and SARS-CoV-2 variants. Some clones are missing from TCRdb's copy, which holds only in-frame ones; the method was immunoSEQ multiplex PCR. Of fewer than 400,000 clones in the sample, about 82% were seen once. The source was peripheral blood, collected in a trial of Ad26.COV2.S vaccine versus placebo. These TCRs come from a person between 18 and 65 years old who received the Ad26.COV2.S COVID-19 vaccine or a placebo. The CDR3 runs from the conserved cysteine through the conserved F or W. Each record gives: V gene, J gene, CDR3 protein.

TRBV9,TRBJ2-7,CASSVADGYEQYF
TRBV4-2,TRBJ1-2,CASSQVGGRDYGYTF
TRBV5-4,TRBJ1-5,CASSFFGQPQHF
TRBV7-3,TRBJ2-2,CASSLNRLAGELFF
TRBV5-1,TRBJ1-3,CASRGQDSGNTIYF
TRBV28,TRBJ1-4,CASTRTGFGSEKLFF
TRBV18,TRBJ2-7,CASSPGYEQYF
TRBV20-1,TRBJ2-1,CSASDDSRANNEQFF
TRBV18,TRBJ1-2,CASSPTDPQLNYGYTF
TRBV6-6,TRBJ2-3,CASSYSTPRLTDTQYF
TRBV28,TRBJ1-3,CASSLPGQGFGSGNTIYF
TRBV12-5,TRBJ2-1,CASALGQGETNEQFF
TRBV2,TRBJ2-5,CASSAGRTGETQYF
TRBV18,TRBJ1-3,CASSPQPGNTIYF
TRBV27,TRBJ1-2,CASRIGGANYGYTF
TRBV19,TRBJ2-5,CASSTRDNQETQYF
TRBV6-5,TRBJ2-7,CASSYGPYYEQYF
TRBV19,TRBJ1-5,CASSIGRSPNQPQHF